This is a list of T cell receptor beta chains from one sample in a study of T-cell reconstitution after alpha-beta-depleted transplantation in children. Each CDR3 protein is one row after TCRdb ran MiXCR on the PCR reads. The data contain 130,000 to 150,000 distinct CDR3 sequences, around 8.5% of them singletons. The specimen comprised PBMCs, mostly from graft donor cells, sampled 180 days after TCRalphabeta/CD19-depleted stem cell transplant. These receptors originate from a female patient aged 2-9 years who had a stem cell transplant for congenital amegakaryocytic thrombocytopenia, so the T cells may come from the graft donor. Each CDR3 is given with its conserved first and last residue. The order of the fields is D gene, J gene, V gene, clone size, CDR3 protein, CDR3 DNA. The D gene is left open where the match is weak. The size of a clone is reported for some rows only, either as once, few or many, or as a class for expanded clones.

d_gene: TRBD1
j_gene: TRBJ2-7
v_gene: TRBV20-1
abundance: many
CDR3aa: CSAMTGLVSYEQYF
CDR3nt: TGCAGTGCCATGACAGGGTTGGTGTCCTACGAGCAGTACTTC

d_gene: TRBD2
j_gene: TRBJ2-5
v_gene: TRBV19
abundance: few
CDR3aa: CATSSGLAEETQYF
CDR3nt: TGTGCCACCTCCTCGGGGCTAGCGGAAGAGACCCAGTACTTC

d_gene: -
j_gene: TRBJ2-3
v_gene: TRBV27
abundance: many
CDR3aa: CARKHTDTQYF
CDR3nt: TGTGCCCGGAAACACACAGATACGCAGTATTTT

d_gene: TRBD1
j_gene: TRBJ1-1
v_gene: TRBV28
abundance: many
CDR3aa: CASRGQGARNTEAFF
CDR3nt: TGTGCCAGCCGGGGGCAGGGGGCGCGGAACACTGAAGCTTTCTTT

d_gene: -
j_gene: TRBJ1-2
v_gene: TRBV20-1
abundance: few
CDR3aa: CSAREQGHGYTF
CDR3nt: TGCAGTGCTAGGGAACAGGGTCATGGCTACACCTTC

d_gene: TRBD2
j_gene: TRBJ2-2
v_gene: TRBV7-8
abundance: many
CDR3aa: CASSPPIAGVWNTGELFF
CDR3nt: TGTGCCAGCAGCCCCCCTATTGCGGGAGTGTGGAACACCGGGGAGCTGTTTTTT

d_gene: TRBD2
j_gene: TRBJ2-2
v_gene: TRBV20-1
abundance: many
CDR3aa: CSARAGTKNTGELFF
CDR3nt: TGCAGTGCTAGAGCCGGGACTAAGAACACCGGGGAGCTGTTTTTT

d_gene: TRBD2
j_gene: TRBJ2-7
v_gene: TRBV29-1
abundance: -
CDR3aa: CSVAGTSGRMIYEQYF
CDR3nt: TGCAGCGTTGCAGGGACTAGCGGGAGGATGATCTACGAGCAGTACTTC

d_gene: TRBD1
j_gene: TRBJ2-2
v_gene: TRBV7-8
abundance: -
CDR3aa: CASSSRTGGDTGELFF
CDR3nt: TGTGCCAGCAGCTCACGGACAGGGGGGGACACCGGGGAGCTGTTTTTT

d_gene: -
j_gene: TRBJ2-1
v_gene: TRBV5-1
abundance: -
CDR3aa: CASSLYPQTEISYNEQFF
CDR3nt: TGCGCCAGCAGCTTGTATCCCCAAACAGAAATCTCCTACAATGAGCAGTTCTTC

d_gene: -
j_gene: TRBJ2-3
v_gene: TRBV10-2
abundance: -
CDR3aa: CASSPAVGSGRIDTQYF
CDR3nt: TGCGCCAGCAGTCCGGCGGTCGGATCAGGACGCATAGATACGCAGTATTTT

d_gene: -
j_gene: TRBJ2-1
v_gene: TRBV20-1
abundance: many
CDR3aa: CSATEYNEQFF
CDR3nt: TGCAGTGCCACGGAGTACAATGAGCAGTTCTTC

d_gene: TRBD2
j_gene: TRBJ2-1
v_gene: TRBV12-3/TRBV12-4
abundance: many
CDR3aa: CASSFGGGGNEQFF
CDR3nt: TGTGCCAGCAGTTTTGGTGGGGGGGGCAATGAGCAGTTCTTC

d_gene: TRBD2
j_gene: TRBJ2-3
v_gene: TRBV20-1
abundance: many
CDR3aa: CSGCSGGAREKDTQYF
CDR3nt: TGCAGTGGCTGTAGCGGGGGGGCAAGGGAGAAAGATACGCAGTATTTT

d_gene: -
j_gene: TRBJ2-1
v_gene: TRBV5-1
abundance: many
CDR3aa: CASSLGIGFYNEQFF
CDR3nt: TGCGCCAGCAGCTTGGGGATTGGTTTCTACAATGAGCAGTTCTTC

d_gene: -
j_gene: TRBJ1-3
v_gene: TRBV12-3/TRBV12-4
abundance: few
CDR3aa: CASRGFRTPGNTIYF
CDR3nt: TGTGCCAGCAGGGGGTTTCGGACGCCGGGAAACACCATATATTTT

d_gene: TRBD1
j_gene: TRBJ1-2
v_gene: TRBV6-1
abundance: many
CDR3aa: CASSARGQPNYGYTF
CDR3nt: TGTGCCAGCAGTGCTCGGGGACAGCCAAACTATGGCTACACCTTC

d_gene: -
j_gene: TRBJ2-3
v_gene: TRBV20-1
abundance: few
CDR3aa: CSATGRQNTDTQYF
CDR3nt: TGCAGTGCTACCGGGAGACAAAACACAGATACGCAGTATTTT

d_gene: TRBD1
j_gene: TRBJ2-7
v_gene: TRBV25-1
abundance: many
CDR3aa: CASSFRQGASEQYF
CDR3nt: TGTGCCAGCAGTTTCCGACAGGGGGCCTCCGAGCAGTACTTC